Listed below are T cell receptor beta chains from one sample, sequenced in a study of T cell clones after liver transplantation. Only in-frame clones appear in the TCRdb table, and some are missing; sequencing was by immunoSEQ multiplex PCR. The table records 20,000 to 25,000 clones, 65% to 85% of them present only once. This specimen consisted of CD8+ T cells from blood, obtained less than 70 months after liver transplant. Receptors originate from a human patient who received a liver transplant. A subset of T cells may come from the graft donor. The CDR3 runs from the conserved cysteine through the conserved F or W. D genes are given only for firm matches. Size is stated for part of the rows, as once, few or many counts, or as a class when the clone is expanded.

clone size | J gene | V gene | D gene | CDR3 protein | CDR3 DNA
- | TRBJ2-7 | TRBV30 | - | CAWSVPALYEQYF | TGTGCCTGGAGTGTACCGGCCCTCTACGAGCAGTACTTC
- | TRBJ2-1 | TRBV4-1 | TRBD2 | CASSQPAGGAFYEQFF | TGCGCCAGCAGCCAACCCGCGGGGGGGGCTTTCTATGAGCAGTTCTTC
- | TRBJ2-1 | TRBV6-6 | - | CASSLGAEQFF | TGTGCCAGCAGTTTGGGTGCTGAGCAGTTCTTC
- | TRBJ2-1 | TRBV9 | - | CASSVAYEQFF | TGTGCCAGCAGCGTAGCTTATGAGCAGTTCTTC
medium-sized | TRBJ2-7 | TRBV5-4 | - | CASSLQGSDYEQYF | TGTGCCAGCAGCCTCCAGGGTTCGGACTACGAGCAGTACTTC
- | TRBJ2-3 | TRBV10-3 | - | CAISESSGLPYTDTQYF | TGTGCCATCAGTGAGTCTTCTGGACTACCTTACACAGATACGCAGTATTTT
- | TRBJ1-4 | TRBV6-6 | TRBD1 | CASSSGTGKSEKLFF | TGTGCCAGCAGTTCAGGGACAGGGAAGTCTGAAAAACTGTTTTTT
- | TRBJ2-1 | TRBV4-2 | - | CASSQVGAYNEQFF | TGTGCCAGCAGCCAAGTGGGGGCGTACAATGAGCAGTTCTTC
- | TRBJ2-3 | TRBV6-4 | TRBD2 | CASSDSLAGGTDTQYF | TGTGCCAGCAGTGACTCACTAGCGGGGGGCACAGATACGCAGTATTTT
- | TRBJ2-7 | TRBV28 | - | CASRPTGNYEQYF | TGTGCCAGCAGGCCCACAGGGAACTACGAGCAGTACTTC
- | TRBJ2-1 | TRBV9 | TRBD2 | CASSVELAGAYNEQFF | TGTGCCAGCAGCGTAGAGCTAGCGGGGGCCTACAATGAGCAGTTCTTC
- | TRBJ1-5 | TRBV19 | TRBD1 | CASSIQDRGIQPQHF | TGTGCCAGTAGTATTCAGGACAGGGGGATTCAGCCCCAGCATTTT
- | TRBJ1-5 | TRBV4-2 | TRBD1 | CASSQEAGGIQPQHF | TGTGCCAGCAGCCAAGAGGCAGGGGGCATTCAGCCCCAGCATTTT
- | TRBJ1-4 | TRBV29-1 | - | CSVQPVSTNEKLFF | TGCAGCGTCCAACCAGTTTCAACTAATGAAAAACTGTTTTTT
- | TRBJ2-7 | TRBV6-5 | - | CASSYSGEQYF | TGTGCCAGCAGTTACTCAGGGGAGCAGTACTTC
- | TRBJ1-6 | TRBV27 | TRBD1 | CASSLIWGQGSSPLHF | TGTGCCAGCAGTTTAATTTGGGGACAGGGTAGCTCACCCCTCCACTTT
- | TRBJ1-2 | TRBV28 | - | CASSLTGAGGYTF | TGTGCCAGCAGTCTCACCGGGGCCGGTGGCTACACCTTC
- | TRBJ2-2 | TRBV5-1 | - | CASSLYRINTGELFF | TGCGCCAGCAGCTTGTATAGGATAAACACCGGGGAGCTGTTTTTT
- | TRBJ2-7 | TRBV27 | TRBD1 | CASSPDRVSSYEQYF | TGTGCCAGCAGTCCTGACAGGGTTTCCTCCTACGAGCAGTACTTC
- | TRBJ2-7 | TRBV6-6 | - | CASSYSAGMDEQYF | TGTGCCAGCAGTTACTCGGCAGGGATGGACGAGCAGTACTTC
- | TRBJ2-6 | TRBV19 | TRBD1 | CASSMDRGLRSSGANVLTF | TGTGCCAGTAGTATGGACAGGGGGCTCAGATCTTCTGGGGCCAACGTCCTGACTTTC
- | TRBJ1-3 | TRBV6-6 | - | CASSYGSGRGENTIYF | TGTGCCAGCAGTTACGGGTCCGGCAGGGGAGAAAACACCATATATTTT
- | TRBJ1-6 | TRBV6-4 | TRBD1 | CASREQGVDDNSPLHF | TGTGCCAGCAGGGAACAGGGGGTTGATGATAATTCACCCCTCCACTTT
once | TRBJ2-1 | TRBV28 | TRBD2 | CASSRGLAGGYNEQFF | TGTGCCAGCAGTCGAGGACTAGCGGGGGGTTACAATGAGCAGTTCTTC
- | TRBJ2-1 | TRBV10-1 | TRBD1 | CASSGQGAMSSQFF | TGCGCCAGCAGTGGGCAGGGGGCAATGAGCAGCCAGTTCTTC
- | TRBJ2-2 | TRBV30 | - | CAWSVGGAGELFF | TGTGCCTGGAGTGTAGGGGGGGCCGGGGAGCTGTTTTTT
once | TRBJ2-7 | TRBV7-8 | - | CASSLATITYEQYF | TGTGCCAGCAGCTTAGCGACAATAACCTACGAGCAGTACTTC
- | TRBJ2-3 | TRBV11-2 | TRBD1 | CASSGTVHPGDTQYF | TGTGCCAGCAGCGGGACAGTCCACCCTGGGGATACGCAGTATTTT
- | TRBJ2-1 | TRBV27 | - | CASSPGRIHEQFF | TGTGCCAGCAGTCCGGGACGAATCCATGAGCAGTTCTTC
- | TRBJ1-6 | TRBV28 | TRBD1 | CASSFPQGQGDSPLHF | TGTGCCAGCAGTTTCCCCCAGGGACAGGGAGACTCACCCCTCCACTTT
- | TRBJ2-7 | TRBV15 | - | CATSRGDESYEQYF | TGTGCCACCAGCAGAGGGGACGAGTCCTACGAGCAGTACTTC
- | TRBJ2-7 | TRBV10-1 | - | CASSESRAYYEQYF | TGCGCCAGCAGTGAGTCCAGGGCCTACTACGAGCAGTACTTC
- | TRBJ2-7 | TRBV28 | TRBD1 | CASSSITAGTGNEQYF | TGTGCCAGCAGTTCGATTACCGCCGGGACAGGGAACGAGCAGTACTTC
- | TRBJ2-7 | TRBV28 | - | CASSFHLGYEQYF | TGTGCCAGCAGTTTCCACCTCGGGTACGAGCAGTACTTC
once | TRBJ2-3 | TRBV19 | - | CASSIDGDRTDTQYF | TGTGCCAGTAGTATAGATGGGGACCGCACAGATACGCAGTATTTT
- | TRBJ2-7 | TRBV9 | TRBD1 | CASSVGQDNEQYF | TGTGCCAGCAGCGTCGGACAGGACAACGAGCAGTACTTC
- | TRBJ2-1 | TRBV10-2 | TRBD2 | CASSVAGGSYNEQFF | TGCGCCAGCAGCGTAGCGGGGGGTTCCTACAATGAGCAGTTCTTC
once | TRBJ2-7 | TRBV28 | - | CASSLTPGYEQYF | TGTGCCAGCAGTCTCACCCCCGGCTACGAGCAGTACTTC
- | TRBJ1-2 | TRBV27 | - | CASSSPGHRGYTF | TGTGCCAGCAGTTCCCCGGGACACCGAGGCTACACCTTC
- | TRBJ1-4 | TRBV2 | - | CASKARGGEKLFF | TGTGCCAGCAAAGCCAGGGGCGGTGAAAAACTGTTTTTT
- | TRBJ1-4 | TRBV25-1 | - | CASSEGGRANEKLFF | TGTGCCAGCAGTGAAGGGGGCAGGGCTAATGAAAAACTGTTTTTT
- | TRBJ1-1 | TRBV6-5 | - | CASSLDTEAFF | TGTGCCAGCAGCTTAGACACTGAAGCTTTCTTT
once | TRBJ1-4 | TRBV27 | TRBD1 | CASSPGGRIEKLFF | TGTGCCAGCAGTCCAGGGGGCAGAATTGAAAAACTGTTTTTT
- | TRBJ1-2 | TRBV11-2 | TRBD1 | CASSSDGQGVGYGYTF | TGTGCCAGCAGCTCAGACGGACAGGGTGTTGGCTATGGCTACACCTTC
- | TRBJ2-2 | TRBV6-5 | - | CASSYSTGLALGELFF | TGTGCCAGCAGTTACTCGACAGGTCTAGCTTTAGGGGAGCTGTTTTTT
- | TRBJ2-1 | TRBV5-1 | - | CASSLVTGAEQFF | TGCGCCAGCAGCTTGGTGACTGGGGCTGAGCAGTTCTTC
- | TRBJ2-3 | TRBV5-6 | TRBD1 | CASSPSDRGPDTQYF | TGTGCCAGCAGCCCGTCGGACAGGGGACCCGATACGCAGTATTTT
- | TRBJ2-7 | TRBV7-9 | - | CASSLPQDSYEQYF | TGTGCCAGCAGCTTACCCCAGGATTCCTACGAGCAGTACTTC
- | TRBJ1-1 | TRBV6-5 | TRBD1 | CASSPGQGASAFF | TGTGCCAGCAGTCCCGGACAGGGGGCCTCGGCTTTCTTT
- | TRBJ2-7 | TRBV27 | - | CASSLSGSHEQYF | TGTGCCAGCAGTTTATCGGGCAGTCACGAGCAGTACTTC